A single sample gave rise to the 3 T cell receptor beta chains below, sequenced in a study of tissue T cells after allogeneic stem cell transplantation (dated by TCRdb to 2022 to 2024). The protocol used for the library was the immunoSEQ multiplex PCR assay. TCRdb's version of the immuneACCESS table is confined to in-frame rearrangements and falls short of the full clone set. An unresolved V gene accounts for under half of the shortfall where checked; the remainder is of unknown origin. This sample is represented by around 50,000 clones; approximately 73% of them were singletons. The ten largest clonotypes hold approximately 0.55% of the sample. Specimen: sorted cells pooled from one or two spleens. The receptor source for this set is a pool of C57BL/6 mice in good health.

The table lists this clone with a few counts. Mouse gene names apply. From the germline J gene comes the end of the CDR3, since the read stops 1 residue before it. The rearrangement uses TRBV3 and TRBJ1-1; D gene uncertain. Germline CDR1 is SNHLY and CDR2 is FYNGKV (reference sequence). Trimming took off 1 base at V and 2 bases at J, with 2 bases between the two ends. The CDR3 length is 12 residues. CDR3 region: CASSLVNTEVFF. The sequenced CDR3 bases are TGTGCCAGCAGCTTAGTTAACACAGAAGTCTTC.

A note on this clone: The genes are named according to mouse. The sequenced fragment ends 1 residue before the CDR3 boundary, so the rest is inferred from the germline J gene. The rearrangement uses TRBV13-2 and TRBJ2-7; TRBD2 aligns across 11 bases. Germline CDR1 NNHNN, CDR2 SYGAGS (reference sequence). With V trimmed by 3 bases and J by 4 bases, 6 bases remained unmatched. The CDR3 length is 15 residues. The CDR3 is CASGGPTGGGYEQYF. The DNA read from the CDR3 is TGTGCCAGCGGTGGTCCGACTGGGGGGGGGTATGAACAGTAC.

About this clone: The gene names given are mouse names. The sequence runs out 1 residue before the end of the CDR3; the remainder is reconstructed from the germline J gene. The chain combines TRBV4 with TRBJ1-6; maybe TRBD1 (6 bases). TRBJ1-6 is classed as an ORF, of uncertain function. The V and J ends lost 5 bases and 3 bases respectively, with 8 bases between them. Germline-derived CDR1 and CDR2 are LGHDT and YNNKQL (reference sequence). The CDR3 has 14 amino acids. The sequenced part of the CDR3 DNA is TGTGCCAGCAGCGAGGACAGCTATAATTCGCCCCTCTAC. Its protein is CASSEDSYNSPLY. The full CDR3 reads CASSEDSYNSPLYF.